One and the same sample provided the 24 T cell receptor beta chains below, sequenced in a study of cytomegalovirus exposure and HLA in healthy donors. The protocol was immunoSEQ multiplex PCR, while the TCRdb copy is restricted to in-frame clones and leaves out a portion. The data hold 150,000 to 200,000 clones, with about 81% observed a single time. The sample comprised PBMCs. The receptors here all came from a woman in her 30s in good health and CMV-seronegative.

The chain links TRBV19 to TRBJ2-7; 8 positions match TRBD1. The junction had 12 bases not matched to a gene; V was cut back by 8 bases and J by 6 bases. Germline V gene sequence: CDR1 LNHDA, CDR2 SQIVND (reference sequence). This CDR3 region has 14 residues. For the CDR3, the DNA is TGTGCCAGTGCCCCCGGGACAGGCCAATTCGAGCAGTACTTC. This translates into CASAPGTGQFEQYF.

The chain combines TRBV5-1 with TRBJ2-1; TRBD1 matches 9 bases. The CDR3 has 16 residues. Per the germline V gene, CDR1 is SGHRS and CDR2 is YFSETQ. V gave up 3 bases and J gave up 8 bases; unmatched junction bases: 12. The CDR3 region has the DNA TGCGCCAGCAGCTCCCAGGGACAGGGAAGTGGCTATGAGCAGTTCTTC. The encoded protein is CASSSQGQGSGYEQFF.

The chain carries TRBV7-2 and TRBJ1-5, with D maybe TRBD1 (6 bases). V gave up 6 bases and J gave up 3 bases, with 15 bases separating them. The germline V gene has CDR1 SGHTA and CDR2 FQGNSA. The CDR3 runs to 15 residues. CDR3 DNA: TGTGCCAGCAGTTCCCAGGGGACCACCAATCAGCCCCAGCATTTT. Its protein product is CASSSQGTTNQPQHF.

This clone was seen many times. This CDR3 is CASSPSNYGYTF. In DNA, the CDR3 is TGTGCCAGCAGCCCGTCTAACTATGGCTACACCTTC. This chain links TRBV4-2 with TRBJ1-2; D not resolved. The CDR3 contains 12 residues. V was cut by 4 bases and J by 0 bases, with 3 bases left in between. The germline CDR1 and CDR2 sequences are LGHNA and YNFKEQ.

The V and J genes are TRBV5-4 and TRBJ2-3; 13 nucleotides agree with TRBD2. There are 16 residues in the CDR3. Germline CDR1 is SGHNT and CDR2 is YYREEE (reference sequence). Trimming removed 4 bases from V and 3 bases from J; junction bases left unmatched: 5. This chain's CDR3 is CASSGGTSGTTDTQYF. The DNA of the CDR3 is TGTGCCAGCAGCGGCGGGACTAGCGGGACGACAGATACGCAGTATTTT.

This clone has a handful of counts. This chain joins TRBV5-1 and TRBJ1-1, with 7 nucleotides matching TRBD1. The CDR3 runs to 13 residues. Per the germline V gene, CDR1 is SGHRS and CDR2 is YFSETQ. The V gene end was trimmed by 1 base and the J gene end by 4 bases; junction bases not matched to a gene: 1. CDR3 DNA sequence: TGCGCCAGCAGCTTGCCAGGGGGCACTGAAGCTTTCTTT. Protein: CASSLPGGTEAFF. The complete variable domain, with remaining parts taken from reference TRBV5-1 and TRBJ1-1, reads KAGVTQTPRYLIKTRGQQVTLSCSPISGHRSVSWYQQTPGQGLQFLFEYFSETQRNKGNFPGRFSGRQFSNSRSEMNVSTLELGDSALYLCASSLPGGTEAFFGQGTRLTVV.

J is TRBJ1-1 and V is TRBV6-5, with D unresolved. Looked up from germline, CDR1 is MNHEY and CDR2 is SVGAGI. The CDR3 is 16 residues long. V lost 2 bases and J 0 bases, leaving 13 bases between the germline ends. Here the CDR3 DNA reads TGTGCCAGCAGTTACGCCGCAGAAGTAATGAACACTGAAGCTTTCTTT. Amino acid sequence: CASSYAAEVMNTEAFF.

The V call is TRBV6-1, the J call TRBJ2-7; tentative D call: TRBD2 (6 bases). This CDR3 is built from 13 residues. The germline V gene has CDR1 MNHNS and CDR2 SASEGT. V lost 6 bases and J 6 bases, leaving 15 bases between the germline ends. CDR3 loop: CASRKRARLEQYF. The CDR3 bases are TGTGCCAGCAGAAAGCGGGCCCGACTCGAGCAGTACTTC.

J is TRBJ2-7 and V is TRBV9, with D perhaps TRBD1 (6 bases). Germline CDR1 is SGDLS and CDR2 is YYNGEE. Trimming took off 0 bases at V and 4 bases at J, with 11 bases between the two ends. The CDR3 is 14 amino acids. In DNA form, the CDR3 reads TGTGCCAGCAGCGTAGCAGACAGGTTGTACGAGCAGTACTTC. Translation gives CASSVADRLYEQYF.

The gene calls are TRBV7-9 and TRBJ2-7; TRBD2 matches at 8 bases. Per germline, CDR1 SEHNR and CDR2 FQNEAQ (reference sequence). This CDR3 comprises 13 residues. With V trimmed by 5 bases and J by 3 bases, 3 bases remained unmatched. This CDR3 reads CASSSGTSYEQYF. The DNA of the CDR3 is TGTGCCAGCAGCAGCGGGACTAGCTACGAGCAGTACTTC.

V gene TRBV5-1 combines with J gene TRBJ1-2; 8 bases are shared with TRBD1. This CDR3 comprises 15 residues. Germline values: CDR1 SGHRS, CDR2 YFSETQ. The junction had 4 bases not matched to a gene; V was cut back by 1 base and J by 2 bases. The CDR3 protein is CASSLTGGGNYGYTF. In DNA, the CDR3 is TGCGCCAGCAGCTTGACAGGGGGAGGAAACTATGGCTACACCTTC.

This chain uses TRBV28 with TRBJ2-1; a possible D gene is TRBD1 (6 bases). CDR3 length: 15 residues. From germline, CDR1 is MDHEN and CDR2 SYDVKM. The V and J ends lost 6 bases and 0 bases respectively, with 12 bases between them. For the CDR3, the DNA is TGTGCCAGCAGCCCTACAGGGAACTCCTACAATGAGCAGTTCTTC. Amino acid sequence: CASSPTGNSYNEQFF.

The V gene is TRBV27, the J gene TRBJ1-1, with D possibly TRBD1 on 5 matching bases. V was pared by 5 bases and J by 7 bases, with 17 bases between. The CDR3 contains 14 residues. Germline V lookup: CDR1 MNHEY, CDR2 SMNVEV (reference sequence). Here the CDR3 DNA reads TGTGCCAGCAGTGGGATGGAAGGTAGGGGTGAAGCTTTCTTT. Amino acid sequence: CASSGMEGRGEAFF.

The rearrangement links TRBV5-4 to TRBJ2-7; TRBD2 aligns across 14 bases. Germline CDR1 reads SGHNT; CDR2 reads YYREEE (reference sequence). The CDR3 has 15 amino acids. V trimming: 5 bases; J trimming: 6 bases; junction bases outside the gene matches: 7. CDR3 amino acids: CASRPGLAGGVEQYF. The CDR3 nucleotides read TGTGCCAGCAGACCAGGACTAGCGGGAGGTGTCGAGCAGTACTTC.

This chain connects TRBV10-3 to TRBJ1-2; 9 positions match TRBD1. There are 16 residues in the CDR3. V shed 8 bases and J 3 bases; nucleotides not matched to a gene: 13. The V gene's germline CDR1 is ENHRY and CDR2 SYGVKD. The CDR3 protein is CAISRTGGRSDYGYTF. DNA of the CDR3: TGTGCCATCTCCCGCACAGGGGGCAGATCGGACTATGGCTACACCTTC.

The chain employs TRBV5-6 and TRBJ1-1; D gene ambiguous. V was trimmed by 5 bases and J by 1 base, leaving 9 bases between them. Germline values: CDR1 SGHDT, CDR2 YYEEEE. The CDR3 extends over 13 amino acids. In DNA, the CDR3 is TGTGCCAGCAGGGTAGAGGGGAACACTGAAGCTTTCTTT. Protein: CASRVEGNTEAFF.

This clone was detected only once. This chain connects TRBV14 to TRBJ1-4; no clear D. Germline CDR1 SGHDN, CDR2 FVKESK. This CDR3 is built from 15 residues. V gave up 1 base and J gave up 7 bases, with 13 bases separating them. CDR3 region: CASSQGGVISEKLFF. For the CDR3, the DNA is TGTGCCAGCAGCCAAGGTGGAGTAATATCTGAAAAACTGTTTTTT.

This sequence joins TRBV6-1 and TRBJ2-7; unclear D gene. V was trimmed by 4 bases and J by 3 bases, leaving 13 bases between them. This CDR3 has 14 amino acids. Germline CDR1 is MNHNS and CDR2 is SASEGT. The CDR3 DNA is TGTGCCAGCAGTGGACGCGGAAGGTACTACGAGCAGTACTTC. It codes for CASSGRGRYYEQYF.

The rearrangement joins TRBV11-1 to TRBJ2-7, with 10 bases fitting TRBD2. Germline lookup yields CDR1 SGHAT and CDR2 FQDESV (reference sequence). The CDR3 has 16 residues. Unmatched junction bases numbered 8, after V lost 4 bases and J lost 2 bases. CDR3 region: CASSYPTSGLTYEQYF. The CDR3, as DNA: TGTGCCAGCAGCTACCCGACTAGCGGGTTGACCTACGAGCAGTACTTC.

V is TRBV29-1 and J is TRBJ1-5, with TRBD1 identical over 10 bases. Germline V lookup: CDR1 SQVTM, CDR2 ANQGSEA. This CDR3 region has 15 residues. V lost 0 bases to trimming and J lost 6 bases; unmatched junction nucleotides: 5. The CDR3: CSVEDGQGGSQPQHF. In nucleotides, the CDR3 is TGCAGCGTTGAAGATGGACAGGGGGGAAGTCAGCCCCAGCATTTT.

V and J are TRBV18 and TRBJ1-6; a weak D match, TRBD1 (5 bases). The CDR3 covers 14 residues. The germline V gene encodes CDR1 KGHSH and CDR2 LQKENI. V dropped 5 bases and J dropped 9 bases, with 14 bases sitting between them. CDR3 sequence: CASSSLGASSPLHF. As DNA, the CDR3 is TGTGCCAGCTCAAGCCTAGGGGCTAGTTCACCCCTCCACTTT. Looking up the rest from reference TRBV18 and TRBJ1-6 gives the full variable domain: NAGVMQNPRHLVRRRGQEARLRCSPMKGHSHVYWYRQLPEEGLKFMVYLQKENIIDESGMPKERFSAEFPKEGPSILRIQQVVRGDSAAYFCASSSLGASSPLHFGNGTRLTVT.

The chain uses TRBV19 and TRBJ2-3; 9 nucleotides align to TRBD2. CDR1 and CDR2 from the germline V gene are LNHDA and SQIVND (reference sequence). V was clipped by 5 bases and J by 1 base; unmatched bases: 7. The CDR3 covers 16 residues. The CDR3 region is CASSPRTSVRTDTQYF. The CDR3 nucleotides read TGTGCCAGTAGTCCCCGGACTAGCGTACGCACAGATACGCAGTATTTT.

This chain links TRBV2 with TRBJ1-4; possibly TRBD1 for D (6 bases). Germline loops: CDR1 SNHLY, CDR2 FYNNEI. Trimming took off 9 bases at V and 4 bases at J, with 12 bases between the two ends. The CDR3 contains 13 residues. The CDR3 bases are TGTGCCAGAGGGGGGGGTCTTAATGAAAAACTGTTTTTT. As protein: CARGGGLNEKLFF.

The chain is built from TRBV4-2 and TRBJ2-3; a weak D match, TRBD2 (6 bases). Germline-derived CDR1 and CDR2 are LGHNA and YNFKEQ. Trimming removed 1 base from V and 1 base from J, with 18 bases in between. This CDR3 comprises 18 residues. The CDR3 sequence is CASSQASHSGLRTDTQYF. The CDR3 region has the DNA TGTGCCAGCAGCCAAGCTTCCCACAGCGGGCTACGCACAGATACGCAGTATTTT.